This T cell receptor (beta chain) was identified during a study of blood T cell repertoires in COVID-19 (dated by TCRdb to about 2020). Turning to the overall study: Collaborator samples came from the United States, Italy and Spain and covered acute and convalescent phases of COVID-19. The material from the prospective study consisted of cDNA or gDNA derived from T cells, B-cell-depleted T cells, or PBMCs. The dataset comprised deeply sampled blood TCRbeta repertoires from subjects exposed to, actively infected with, or recovered from COVID-19. The repertoires were made available in a free public database intended to serve as a resource for research on the immune response to SARS-CoV-2. The sample metadata nearly always contained a de-identified subject ID, COVID-19 status, age in years and sex. Samples came from the ongoing ImmuneRACE study (first 160 participants) plus 1,254 subjects from 6 global collaborators. Where HLA class I and class II types were available, the types were taken from metadata supplied by the sample provider, not from assay-based typing.

The immunoSEQ Assay, a bias-controlled multiplex PCR, was used to amplify TCRbeta CDR3 regions from genomic DNA. In the original analysis: Within the assay, amplification of reference gene primers was used to estimate how many nucleated cells each sample contained. To quantify the absolute abundance of each unique TCRbeta CDR3 rearrangement, sequence reads were collapsed and filtered. For each sample, productive Simpson clonality was calculated as the square root of Simpson's diversity index over productive rearrangements. In its TCRdb copy, this immuneACCESS table keeps in-frame sequences only and misses some clones. Where compared with another copy, unresolved V genes explain less than half of these, and the others have no known cause. V and J calls plus clone size are reproduced from that table; the DNA served to infer D and trimming. The sample table holds 200,000 to 250,000 clones, of which under 90% were seen once. The top ten clonotypes cover roughly a tenth of the sample.

Paper-wide results and their limitations: How much clinical and demographic metadata was included differed by source and by participant, and the metadata was provided uncurated.

The CDR3 runs 15 residues from the cysteine to the phenylalanine. Only CDR3 DNA remains: 45 bases, in frame from the first base. V is cut back by 5 bases and J by 5 bases, with 8 bases in the junction unmatched. CDR1 and CDR2 are read off the germline V gene as SGHTA and FQGNSA. With respect to this clone: There is no known antigen for this receptor. No much larger clone exists at a distance of one base, and base qualities are not known.

One collaborating source in Seattle enrolled patients while the patients were actively infected and followed the patients over time throughout the course of disease. Each collaborating institution followed its own protocols to collect whole blood in K2EDTA tubes. Collaborator samples were shipped for TCRbeta analysis as frozen whole blood, isolated PBMCs, or DNA extracted from either sample type. The sequence derives from an elderly woman with COVID-19, enrolled during active disease. Recombination joined TRBV7-2 with TRBJ2-3; TRBD2 fits 9 bases in the junction. The material sequenced was peripheral blood. The DNA is as follows: TGTGCCAGCAGCCTTCGGACTAGCGAGGGAGATACGCAGTATTTT. It translates as CASSLRTSEGDTQYF.